Listed below are T cell receptor beta chains from one sample, sequenced in a study of T cell repertoires in cytomegalovirus infection. TCRdb processed the reads anew with MiXCR; each CDR3 protein has one entry. The profile shows 200,000 to 300,000 distinct CDR3 sequences, roughly 9.1% of them singletons. Sequencing was done on a sample of PBMCs. Every receptor here comes from a human donor in good health (CMV status not recorded). Some clones in this sample may be carry-over from other donors' samples. CDR3s include the opening cysteine and the closing phenylalanine or tryptophan. Fields, in order: clone size, J gene, D gene, V gene, CDR3 DNA, CDR3 protein. A D gene is named only where the DNA matches it firmly. Part of the rows lack a size; the others show once, few, many or a class for expanded clones.

. TRBJ2-7 TRBD1 TRBV5-1 TGCGCCAGCAGTCCTACCGGGACAGGGATCTACGAGCAGTACTTC CASSPTGTGIYEQYF
many TRBJ2-1 TRBD2 TRBV2 TGTGCCAGCAGCGATCCGGGACTAGCTCTTGATGAGCAGTTCTTC CASSDPGLALDEQFF
many TRBJ2-7 TRBD2 TRBV7-2 TGTGCCAGCAGCTTAGGGCGCGGGTCGACTAGCGGGAGGATGGGCGAGCAGTACTTC CASSLGRGSTSGRMGEQYF
many TRBJ1-1 TRBD1 TRBV12-3/TRBV12-4 TGTGCCAGCAGTGGCAGGGGGACTGAAGCTTTCTTT CASSGRGTEAFF
few TRBJ1-1 TRBD1 TRBV6-2/TRBV6-3 TGTGCCAGCAGCCACAGACAGGGAGTCACTGAAGCTTTCTTT CASSHRQGVTEAFF
few TRBJ1-1 TRBD1 TRBV7-2 TGTGCCAGCAGGAAAGGGGGCGGGGACACTGAAGCTTTCTTT CASRKGGGDTEAFF
few TRBJ2-1 TRBD2 TRBV19 TGTGCCAGTAGTATAGATCTGAGCGGGGGCGGGGATGAGCAGTTCTTC CASSIDLSGGGDEQFF
many TRBJ1-2 . TRBV7-2 TGTGCCAGCAGCTTACCGGGGAATGGCTACACCTTC CASSLPGNGYTF
many TRBJ2-5 . TRBV10-1 TGCGCCAGCTCCGCAAAAGAGACCCAGTACTTC CASSAKETQYF
many TRBJ2-5 . TRBV7-2 TGTGCCAGCAGCTCCCCCCTTCAGCAGAAGACCCAGTACTTC CASSSPLQQKTQYF
many TRBJ2-1 . TRBV19 TGTGCCAGTAGCCGGAGTACCAATGAGCAGTTCTTC CASSRSTNEQFF
few TRBJ1-1 . TRBV6-2/TRBV6-3 TGTGCCAGCAGCTCTGACTTGCTGAACACTGAAGCTTTCTTT CASSSDLLNTEAFF
many TRBJ2-7 . TRBV7-2 TGTGCCAGCAGCTTCCGCTCTGACAGGCAGAACTTC CASSFRSDRQNF
many TRBJ2-6 . TRBV19 TGTGCCAGTAGGAAGGCTGGGGCCAACGTCCTGACTTTC CASRKAGANVLTF
many TRBJ1-2 . TRBV28 TGTGCCAGCAGTCCGGTTCGGGGATTTAACTATGGCTACACCTTC CASSPVRGFNYGYTF
few TRBJ1-1 . TRBV7-2 TGTGCCAGCAGGGTTAGGGCCCTCGACGGGGGCCCAAGGGCTGAAGCTTTCTTT CASRVRALDGGPRAEAFF
many TRBJ1-1 . TRBV5-4 TGTGCCAGCAGCCCTCCACGGGGGAAGAACACTGAAGCTTTCTTT CASSPPRGKNTEAFF
many TRBJ1-5 TRBD1 TRBV28 TGTGCCAGCAGTTGCCAAGGGGGCAACTCCCTCTATAGCAATCAGCCCCAGCATTTT CASSCQGGNSLYSNQPQHF
many TRBJ2-2 . TRBV7-2 TGTGCCAGCAGTCAACGGGCGAACACCGGGGAGCTGTTTTTT CASSQRANTGELFF
few TRBJ1-5 . TRBV28 TGTGCCAGCAGTTTTCTATCCGGCCCCAAACAGCCCCAGCATTTT CASSFLSGPKQPQHF
many TRBJ1-5 . TRBV19 TGTGCCAGTAGTATTCTGGATCAGCCCCAGCATTTT CASSILDQPQHF
few TRBJ2-2 TRBD1 TRBV19 TGTGCCAGTAGTACGGACAGGGCCGCCGGGGAGCTGTTTTTT CASSTDRAAGELFF
many TRBJ1-4 . TRBV7-9 TGTGCCAGCAGCTCCCGAGGAGTCCCTAATGAAAAACTGTTTTTT CASSSRGVPNEKLFF
many TRBJ2-6 . TRBV5-5 TGTGCCAGCAGCTGGGATCAGGGTGCTGGGGCCAACGTCCTGACTTTC CASSWDQGAGANVLTF
few TRBJ1-2 . TRBV19 TGTGCCAGTAGCCTCACTCTCCCTATGGGCTACACCTTC CASSLTLPMGYTF
few TRBJ2-3 . TRBV28 TGTGCCAGCAGTTTAGGGCAGGGGGGGCCAGATACGCAGTATTTT CASSLGQGGPDTQYF
. TRBJ1-2 . TRBV20-1 TGCAGTGCTCCGGAACGCACGGTCGGCGGCTACACCTTC CSAPERTVGGYTF
few TRBJ2-1 . TRBV27 TGTGCCAGCAGTGAGGCAGGGTATCCCTACAATGAGCAGTTCTTC CASSEAGYPYNEQFF